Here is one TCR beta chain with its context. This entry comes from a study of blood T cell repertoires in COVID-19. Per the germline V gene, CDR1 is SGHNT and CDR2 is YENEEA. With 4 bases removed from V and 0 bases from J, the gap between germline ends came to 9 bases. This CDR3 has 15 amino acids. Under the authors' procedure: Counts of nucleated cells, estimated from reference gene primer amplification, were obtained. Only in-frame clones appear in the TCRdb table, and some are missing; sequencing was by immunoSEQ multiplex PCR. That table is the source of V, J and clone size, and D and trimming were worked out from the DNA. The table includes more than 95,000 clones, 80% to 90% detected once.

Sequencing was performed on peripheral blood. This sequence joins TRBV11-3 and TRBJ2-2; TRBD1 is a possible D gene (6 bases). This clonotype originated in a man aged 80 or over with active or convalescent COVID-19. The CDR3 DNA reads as TGTGCCAGCAGCTCGGGACATACGAACACCGGGGAGCTGTTTTTT. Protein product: CASSSGHTNTGELFF.